This T cell receptor beta chain originates from a study of graft-versus-host responses after intestinal transplantation. The study, taken as a whole, reports: GvH clonotypes were identified within recipient marrow, with a subset emerging first in ileum or blood.

TCRdb's table, derived via immunoSEQ multiplex PCR, lists solely in-frame clones and lacks some. The sample has 9,500 to 15,000 clones; nearly 95% are singletons. The length of the CDR3 is 14 residues. The ends lost 4 bases at V and 7 bases at J; junction bases unmatched: 6. Germline CDR1 and CDR2: KGHSH and LQKENI. Concerning this clone itself: Its antigen is undetermined.

The rearrangement joins TRBV18 to TRBJ1-4; 7 bases fit TRBD1. The sequence was obtained from a human patient who received an intestinal transplant, so some T cells may come from the graft donor. This material consisted of PBMCs, taken 109 days after intestinal transplant. CDR3 nucleotides: TGTGCCAGCTCACGTGAACAGGGGAGTGAAAAACTGTTTTTT. Translation gives CASSREQGSEKLFF.